Listed below are T cell receptor beta chains from one sample, sequenced in a study of metastatic and nonmetastatic thyroid tumors. Via MiXCR, TCRdb re-called the PCR reads. Among around 20,000 clones listed, roughly 15% were seen once. Sequenced material: tumor tissue. The receptor set was obtained from a female donor with papillary thyroid cancer or a benign thyroid nodule (not recorded which). Some clones in this sample may be carry-over from other donors' samples. Both conserved end residues are part of each CDR3. The D gene is left open where the match is weak. A row's size may be missing; if present it is once, few, many or a size class.

size	V	D	J	CDR3	DNA
-	TRBV7-2	TRBD1	TRBJ2-7	CASSLVCTGAYEQYF	TGTGCCAGCAGCTTAGTGTGCACAGGGGCCTACGAGCAGTACTTC
-	TRBV19	TRBD1	TRBJ1-5	CASSLTGGRDQPQHF	TGTGCCAGTAGCCTGACAGGGGGTCGGGATCAGCCCCAGCATTTT
-	TRBV20-1	-	TRBJ1-2	CSAERGAWGYTF	TGCAGTGCGGAGAGGGGTGCGTGGGGCTACACCTTC
medium-sized	TRBV15	-	TRBJ2-7	CATSRDIGSGNEQYF	TGTGCCACCAGCAGAGATATCGGGAGTGGGAACGAGCAGTACTTC
many	TRBV11-2	-	TRBJ2-7	CASSVRDTLEQYF	TGTGCCAGCAGCGTCCGGGACACCCTCGAGCAGTACTTC
many	TRBV3-1	-	TRBJ2-1	CASTPGYYSYNEQFF	TGTGCCAGCACCCCTGGTTATTACTCCTACAATGAGCAGTTCTTC
many	TRBV5-4	-	TRBJ2-1	CASSSGRNEQFF	TGTGCCAGCAGCTCGGGGAGGAATGAGCAGTTCTTC
many	TRBV7-8	-	TRBJ2-7	CASSPAGGPEGEPYEQYF	TGTGCCAGCAGCCCCGCCGGAGGGCCTGAAGGAGAACCCTACGAGCAGTACTTC
many	TRBV20-1	-	TRBJ2-2	CSAPSWGSANTGELFF	TGCAGTGCCCCCTCCTGGGGGAGCGCGAACACCGGGGAGCTGTTTTTT
-	TRBV9	TRBD2	TRBJ2-3	CASSLIGGFTDTQCF	TGTGCCAGCAGCTTGATCGGGGGGTTCACAGATACGCAGTGTTTT
many	TRBV9	-	TRBJ2-1	CASSARGSDGEQFF	TGTGCCAGCAGCGCCCGGGGCTCGGATGGTGAGCAGTTCTTC
many	TRBV20-1	TRBD2	TRBJ2-1	CSAKGIAGAYNEQFF	TGCAGTGCTAAGGGGATAGCGGGGGCTTACAATGAGCAGTTCTTC
many	TRBV20-1	TRBD1	TRBJ2-7	CSARRPGGDSYEQYF	TGCAGTGCTAGACGCCCAGGGGGTGACTCCTACGAGCAGTACTTC
many	TRBV20-1	-	TRBJ1-1	CSAPTVEAFF	TGCAGTGCCCCGACAGTTGAAGCTTTCTTT
medium-sized	TRBV6-6	-	TRBJ1-6	CASSYYIRARAYNSPLHF	TGTGCCAGCAGTTATTACATCCGGGCTCGGGCCTATAATTCACCCCTCCACTTT
many	TRBV7-9	-	TRBJ2-7	CASSSRKNYEQYF	TGTGCCAGCAGCTCCCGAAAGAACTACGAGCAGTACTTC
-	TRBV9	-	TRBJ1-2	CASSAVGINYGYTF	TGTGCCAGCAGCGCAGTGGGGATTAACTATGGCTACACCTTC
many	TRBV12-5	TRBD1	TRBJ2-3	CASGLGGTGGDTQYF	TGTGCTAGTGGTTTGGGGGGGACAGGGGGAGATACGCAGTATTTT
many	TRBV30	TRBD1	TRBJ2-7	CALRVRQGVSYEQYF	TGTGCCCTAAGGGTAAGACAGGGAGTAAGTTACGAGCAGTACTTC
medium-sized	TRBV28	TRBD2	TRBJ2-5	CASSFGLAGGQETQYF	TGTGCCAGCAGTTTCGGACTAGCGGGGGGACAAGAGACCCAGTACTTC
many	TRBV5-1	-	TRBJ1-2	CASSSSPTGGYGYTF	TGCGCCAGCAGCTCCTCCCCGACAGGAGGCTATGGCTACACCTTC
many	TRBV3-1	TRBD2	TRBJ2-1	CASSQGTSGGHEQFF	TGTGCCAGCAGCCAAGGGACTAGCGGGGGTCATGAGCAGTTCTTC
many	TRBV28	-	TRBJ2-7	CASSWGDYEQYF	TGTGCCAGCAGTTGGGGGGACTACGAGCAGTACTTC
many	TRBV20-1	TRBD1	TRBJ1-1	CSAEQGAREAFF	TGCAGTGCGGAACAGGGGGCCCGGGAAGCTTTCTTT
many	TRBV7-3	-	TRBJ1-3	CASSLMASGNTIYF	TGTGCCAGCAGCCTCATGGCGTCCGGAAACACCATATATTTT
-	TRBV4-1	TRBD1	TRBJ2-7	CASSISGTGIREQYF	TGCGCCAGCAGCATCTCCGGGACAGGGATTCGCGAGCAGTACTTC
many	TRBV20-1	-	TRBJ2-3	CSLTSQSSTDTQYF	TGCAGTCTTACTAGTCAGTCTAGCACAGATACGCAGTATTTT
many	TRBV30	-	TRBJ1-1	CAWRPRGTEAFF	TGTGCCTGGAGACCCCGTGGCACTGAAGCTTTCTTT
many	TRBV10-3	-	TRBJ1-1	CAILRAGEIEAFF	TGTGCCATCCTTCGGGCAGGGGAAATTGAAGCTTTCTTT
-	TRBV5-1	TRBD1	TRBJ2-7	CASSLTRTGFSAYEQYF	TGCGCCAGTAGTCTAACACGGACAGGGTTCAGCGCCTACGAGCAGTACTTC
-	TRBV7-6	TRBD1	TRBJ2-2	CASSLEGQGLFPGELFF	TGTGCCAGCAGCTTAGAAGGACAGGGGCTTTTCCCCGGGGAGCTGTTTTTT
many	TRBV27	-	TRBJ2-6	CASKDRGISGANVLTF	TGTGCCAGCAAGGACAGAGGAATCTCTGGGGCCAACGTCCTGACTTTC
-	TRBV18	-	TRBJ2-3	CASMGSSTDTQYF	TGTGCCAGCATGGGCTCAAGCACAGATACGCAGTATTTT
many	TRBV5-1	TRBD1	TRBJ2-7	CASSLQPTGVNSYEQYF	TGCGCCAGCAGCTTGCAGCCTACAGGGGTGAACTCCTACGAGCAGTACTTC
-	TRBV5-6	-	TRBJ2-7	CVSSLAGFQDEQYF	TGTGTCAGCAGCTTGGCAGGTTTTCAGGACGAGCAGTACTTC
many	TRBV18	TRBD1	TRBJ2-7	CASSPPGTASYEQYF	TGTGCCAGCTCACCCCCCGGGACAGCTTCCTACGAGCAGTACTTC
few	TRBV6-6	-	TRBJ2-7	CAISYSRVLGGIYEQYF	TGTGCCATCAGTTACTCGAGGGTTCTAGGCGGTATCTACGAGCAGTACTTC
many	TRBV4-1	-	TRBJ2-2	CASSQEGMGTANTGELFF	TGCGCCAGCAGCCAAGAAGGAATGGGCACCGCGAACACCGGGGAGCTGTTTTTT
-	TRBV5-1	-	TRBJ2-2	CASSSGRAGSGELFF	TGCGCCAGCAGCTCGGGCCGCGCTGGGTCCGGGGAGCTGTTTTTT
many	TRBV4-2	-	TRBJ2-6	CASSQGDAGANVLTF	TGTGCCAGCAGCCAAGGAGATGCTGGGGCCAACGTCCTGACTTTC
many	TRBV20-1	-	TRBJ2-7	CSATAIQGRAGEQYF	TGCAGTGCTACAGCGATACAGGGGCGGGCGGGGGAGCAGTACTTC
many	TRBV10-2	-	TRBJ2-1	CASRSFSTTYNEQFF	TGCGCCAGCAGGTCGTTTAGCACTACCTACAATGAGCAGTTCTTC
-	TRBV28	TRBD1	TRBJ2-7	CAGSSSGTGGHEQYF	TGTGCCGGCAGTTCGTCCGGTACAGGGGGTCACGAGCAGTACTTC
many	TRBV28	-	TRBJ1-2	CASSLHRIYGYTF	TGTGCCAGCAGTTTACACAGAATCTATGGCTACACCTTC